What follows is one TCR beta chain and its context. CDR1 is SGHRS and CDR2 is YFSETQ in the germline V gene. This CDR3 has 15 amino acids. This specimen comes from a study of monozygotic twins with inflammatory bowel disease. Each CDR3 protein gets one entry in TCRdb, which reprocessed the 5' RACE reads and gives no DNA. This sample's clone table lists about 330,000 distinct CDR3 sequences. The sample comprised blood. The chain links TRBV5-1 to TRBJ2-1; the D call of TRBD2 rests on TCRdb alone, since no DNA is present to check it. This receptor was taken from a human donor with ulcerative colitis or Crohn's disease, or a healthy co-twin of an affected twin (not recorded which). The CDR3 spells CASSLRGGPLNEQFF.